Shown below are 27 T cell receptor beta chains from a single sample sequenced in a study of identical twins. TCRdb called the 5' RACE reads again in MiXCR, with one record for every CDR3 protein. Found here are about 690,000 distinct CDR3 sequences, roughly 20% of them singletons; the top ten hold about 4.5%. The same data also went into a second study, on T cells expressing NK-cell markers.

Input material: PBMCs. The receptors were gathered from a woman aged 18 to 35 in good health.

This clonotype was seen more than once but under ten times. This chain joins TRBV7-3 and TRBJ2-3, with TRBD2 as a possible D gene (6 bases). Germline V CDR1 and CDR2: SGHTA, FQGTGA. The CDR3 contains 17 residues. V was pared by 0 bases and J by 6 bases, with 19 bases between. CDR3 in DNA: TGTGCCAGCAGCTTAACGTATAGGCTCCCTGGGGGGGATACGCAGTATTTT. Its protein product is CASSLTYRLPGGDTQYF.

Here the CDR3 reads CASSYSGYYEQYF. CDR3 nucleotides: TGTGCCAGCAGTTACTCGGGATACTACGAGCAGTACTTC. The rearrangement links TRBV6-5 to TRBJ2-7; D is undetermined. From germline, CDR1 is MNHEY and CDR2 SVGAGI. Trimming left V 0 bases short and J 3 bases short, with 6 bases between. The CDR3 is made up of 13 amino acids.

The chain is built from TRBV27 and TRBJ1-2; D gene ambiguous. The germline V gene encodes CDR1 MNHEY and CDR2 SMNVEV (reference sequence). This CDR3 comprises 14 residues. Trimming stripped 6 bases from V and 4 bases from J, with 15 bases between. The CDR3 region is CASRDGRPGYGYTF. In DNA, the CDR3 is TGTGCCAGCAGGGACGGCAGACCTGGCTATGGCTACACCTTC.

The chain has TRBV20-1 and TRBJ1-5; TRBD1 matches at 7 bases. J lost 8 bases, V lost 0 bases, and 13 bases had no gene match. Germline CDR1 DFQATT, CDR2 SNEGSKA (reference sequence). The CDR3 is made up of 16 amino acids. In DNA, the CDR3 is TGCAGTGCTAGAGATTTGGGACGGCAGGGGGTAAAGCCCCAGCATTTT. Translated, it gives CSARDLGRQGVKPQHF.

This clonotype was detected a few times. The J gene is TRBJ2-1, the V gene TRBV6-5, with D perhaps being TRBD1 or TRBD2 (5 bases each). The V gene lost 4 bases and the J gene lost 3 bases, with 13 bases spanning the gap. The CDR3 extends over 15 amino acids. Germline V gene lookup returns CDR1 MNHEY and CDR2 SVGAGI. CDR3 amino acids: CASSWDAAVYNEQFF. The CDR3 DNA sequence: TGTGCCAGCAGTTGGGACGCGGCGGTCTACAATGAGCAGTTCTTC.

This chain links TRBV29-1 with TRBJ2-3; D is uncertain. The germline gives CDR1 SQVTM, CDR2 ANQGSEA. The V and J ends lost 4 bases and 0 bases respectively, with 8 bases between them. This CDR3 has 13 residues. The CDR3 sequence is CSVGNRSTDTQYF. The CDR3 nucleotides are TGCAGCGTTGGAAACAGAAGCACAGATACGCAGTATTTT.

The table lists this clonotype with a few counts. The chain recombines TRBV20-1 with TRBJ2-7, with TRBD1 matching 7 bases. Germline V lookup: CDR1 DFQATT, CDR2 SNEGSKA (reference sequence). The CDR3 extends over 15 amino acids. The ends lost 4 bases at V and 5 bases at J; junction bases unmatched: 14. The CDR3 sequence: CSATHPLQGSNEQYF. CDR3 bases: TGCAGTGCTACCCACCCCCTACAGGGGAGCAACGAGCAGTACTTC.

The genes are TRBV6-5 and TRBJ1-5; 7 bases are shared with TRBD1. The CDR3 spans 14 residues. V shed 2 bases, J shed 4 bases, and the junction held 2 bases outside the gene matches. The germline CDR1 and CDR2 sequences are MNHEY and SVGAGI. CDR3 DNA: TGTGCCAGCAGTTACGTGGGACAGAATCAGCCCCAGCATTTT. Translating gives CASSYVGQNQPQHF.

A few counts support this clonotype. The genes are TRBV12-3 or TRBV12-4 and TRBJ2-5, with unresolved D. V was cut by 3 bases and J by 4 bases, with 9 bases left in between. The CDR3 contains 13 residues. The CDR3 here is CASSFSGRETQYF. The CDR3 region has the DNA TGTGCCAGCAGTTTTTCTGGAAGAGAGACCCAGTACTTC.

The table lists this clonotype with a few counts. The chain joins TRBV3-1 to TRBJ2-7; a possible D gene is TRBD1 (6 bases). The CDR3 consists of 16 residues. The V end lost 4 bases, the J end lost 4 bases, and 20 bases lay between the germline ends. The germline CDR1 and CDR2 sequences are LGHDT and YNNKEL (reference sequence). As DNA, the CDR3 is TGTGCCAGCAGCCCTCGGCGACAGGTTGAGCTTTACGAGCAGTACTTC. Amino acid sequence: CASSPRRQVELYEQYF.

This clonotype turned up a few times. The rearrangement uses TRBV6-5 and TRBJ2-1, with TRBD2 matching over 15 bases. The CDR3 runs to 18 residues. J was trimmed by 7 bases and V by 2 bases; bases with no gene match: 9. Germline lookup yields CDR1 MNHEY and CDR2 SVGAGI. The CDR3 bases are TGTGCCAGCAGTTACGGGGGTGGGACTAGCGGGGGGACTAATGAGCAGTTCTTC. It translates to CASSYGGGTSGGTNEQFF.

This clonotype was picked up a small number of times. The V and J genes are TRBV5-1 and TRBJ2-3, with D unclear. Germline assignment: CDR1 SGHRS and CDR2 YFSETQ. V lost 1 base and J 2 bases, leaving 11 bases between the germline ends. This CDR3 spans 15 amino acids. CDR3 DNA: TGCGCCAGCAGCTTGACGGCCAGATTCACAGATACGCAGTATTTT. Its protein product is CASSLTARFTDTQYF.

This clonotype was seen only a few times. The CDR3 loop is CSVDILAEVDEQFF. The CDR3 DNA reads TGCAGCGTTGACATCCTAGCGGAGGTCGATGAGCAGTTCTTC. The rearrangement links TRBV29-1 to TRBJ2-1, with 7 bases identical to TRBD2. The CDR3 is 14 residues long. Germline CDR1 and CDR2: SQVTM and ANQGSEA. The junction had 10 bases not matched to a gene; V was cut back by 3 bases and J by 8 bases.

J is TRBJ2-1 and V is TRBV7-2; the D is unclear. Germline CDR1 SGHTA, CDR2 FQGNSA. Trimming shortened V by 5 bases and J by 4 bases, and 15 bases separated the two germline ends. The CDR3 length is 15 residues. The CDR3 loop reads CASSRSSLIYNEQFF. In nucleotides, the CDR3 is TGTGCCAGCAGCAGAAGTTCTCTTATATACAATGAGCAGTTCTTC.

The chain is built from TRBV5-1 and TRBJ2-3, with D tentatively TRBD1 or TRBD2 (5 bases each). Trimming took off 3 bases at V and 6 bases at J, with 11 bases between the two ends. The CDR3 runs 13 residues. The V gene's germline CDR1 is SGHRS and CDR2 YFSETQ. The CDR3 region has the DNA TGCGCCAGCAGCTGGGCAGGGACGGATACGCAGTATTTT. This encodes CASSWAGTDTQYF.

The rearrangement links TRBV11-1 to TRBJ2-3; 7 bases match TRBD1. Germline trimming cut 4 bases from V and 0 bases from J; bases unmatched to any gene: 19. This CDR3 comprises 20 residues. CDR1 is SGHAT, CDR2 FQDESV, per germline (reference sequence). The CDR3 nucleotides read TGTGCCAGCAGCTCCCCCCTCCCAGGGCAGGGGGTCTCTAGCACAGATACGCAGTATTTT. Protein sequence: CASSSPLPGQGVSSTDTQYF.

This chain uses TRBV27 with TRBJ2-5; 8 bases map to TRBD1. Trimming at V came to 3 bases and at J to 6 bases, leaving 12 bases not matched to a gene. The CDR3 consists of 16 residues. The germline gives CDR1 MNHEY, CDR2 SMNVEV (reference sequence). In nucleotides, the CDR3 is TGTGCCAGCAGTTTTCAAGGGGCAGGGGGCAGGAAGACCCAGTACTTC. Protein: CASSFQGAGGRKTQYF.

The chain joins TRBV20-1 to TRBJ2-3; a weak D match, TRBD1 (5 bases). V dropped 3 bases and J dropped 0 bases, with 16 bases sitting between them. This CDR3 spans 16 amino acids. Germline-derived CDR1 and CDR2 are DFQATT and SNEGSKA (reference sequence). In DNA, the CDR3 is TGCAGTGCTAGTACCACGTGGGGCCAAAGCACAGATACGCAGTATTTT. Translated: CSASTTWGQSTDTQYF.

This chain uses TRBV7-6 with TRBJ2-3, with D perhaps TRBD2 (6 bases). This CDR3 comprises 16 residues. V dropped 8 bases and J dropped 0 bases, with 18 bases sitting between them. CDR1 SGHVS and CDR2 FNYEAQ come from the germline V gene. CDR3 loop: CASGLLLGGSTDTQYF. CDR3 DNA sequence: TGTGCCAGCGGATTGTTACTCGGGGGAAGCACAGATACGCAGTATTTT.

V usage is TRBV27 and J usage is TRBJ2-1; tentative D call: TRBD2 (7 bases). CDR3 length: 15 amino acids. Trimming stripped 7 bases from V and 6 bases from J, with 19 bases between. CDR1 MNHEY and CDR2 SMNVEV come from the germline V gene (reference sequence). The CDR3 DNA follows: TGTGCCAGCACCATGGCCGGGGGGCCCACCAATGAGCAGTTCTTC. The encoded protein is CASTMAGGPTNEQFF.

The chain recombines TRBV6-1 with TRBJ1-1, with 8 nucleotides matching TRBD1. The CDR3 contains 13 residues. The germline V gene encodes CDR1 MNHNS and CDR2 SASEGT. Unmatched junction bases numbered 5, after V lost 6 bases and J lost 5 bases. CDR3 loop: CASRTGVYTEAFF. CDR3 nucleotide sequence: TGTGCCAGCAGGACAGGGGTTTATACTGAAGCTTTCTTT.

This clonotype has just a few counts. The chain carries TRBV21-1 and TRBJ2-7; the table assigns TRBD1, which was not confirmed against the DNA. TRBV21-1 is an annotated pseudogene. The length of the CDR3 is 14 residues. The CDR3 DNA sequence: TGTGCCAGCAGCCCCGGACAGGGGGCGCGTAGGAAGTACTTC. Residues: CASSPGQGARRKYF.

In this sample, this clonotype turned up once. This chain connects TRBV7-9 to TRBJ2-5, with a tentative D call TRBD1 (5 bases). The CDR3 runs to 15 residues. V lost 0 bases and J 0 bases, leaving 8 bases between the germline ends. Germline CDR1 reads SEHNR; CDR2 reads FQNEAQ (reference sequence). DNA for the CDR3: TGTGCCAGCAGCTTAGCCCAAGGGGACCAAGAGACCCAGTACTTC. Protein product: CASSLAQGDQETQYF.

V usage is TRBV12-3 or TRBV12-4 and J usage is TRBJ2-2; D uncertain. The CDR3 sequence is 14 residues long. V was clipped by 1 base and J by 4 bases, with 7 bases between them. The CDR3 DNA reads as TGTGCCAGCAGTTTAGAATGGACCACCGGGGAGCTGTTTTTT. This translates into CASSLEWTTGELFF.

This clonotype was detected only a few times. V and J are TRBV6-2 or TRBV6-3 and TRBJ2-1, with a tentative D call TRBD2 (5 bases). The CDR3 is 12 amino acids. Germline CDR1 MNHEY, CDR2 SVGEGT. Trimming took 5 bases from V and 7 from J, leaving 9 bases between them. The CDR3 sequence: CASSRGRNEQFF. The CDR3 DNA follows: TGTGCCAGCAGTCGGGGTCGTAATGAGCAGTTCTTC.

The CDR3 sequence: CASSLGALAEAFF. In DNA, the CDR3 is TGTGCCAGCAGCTTAGGAGCCCTGGCCGAAGCTTTCTTT. The rearrangement links TRBV7-9 to TRBJ1-1; no firm D call. V lost 1 base to trimming and J lost 8 bases, with 11 bases between them. Germline loops: CDR1 SEHNR, CDR2 FQNEAQ (reference sequence). The CDR3 length is 13 residues.

This clonotype occurred a few times. The V call is TRBV12-3 or TRBV12-4, the J call TRBJ2-1; TRBD1 agrees at 7 bases. Unmatched junction bases numbered 4, after V lost 3 bases and J lost 8 bases. The CDR3 has 13 amino acids. CDR3 in DNA: TGTGCCAGCAGTTTCGACAGGGTTGATGAGCAGTTCTTC. Its protein is CASSFDRVDEQFF.